This T cell receptor beta chain was captured in a study of metastatic and nonmetastatic thyroid tumors. Study-wide findings and caveats: Significantly greater TCR beta diversity was reportedly found in malignant thyroid tumors than in benign nodules (in blood and tumor).

Germline loops: CDR1 MNHNS, CDR2 SASEGT. Trimming took 2 bases from V and 2 from J, leaving 18 bases between them. There are 18 residues in the CDR3. Until they underwent thyroid surgery, no patient had received any treatment. With MiXCR, TCRdb called clones anew from the PCR reads. The data show about 92,000 clones, about 15% seen once. In this sample, this clone turned up a few times. Antigen specificity is unknown. Sample: blood. The chain employs TRBV6-1 and TRBJ1-4; a weak D match, TRBD1 (5 bases). This sequence was found in a female donor with papillary thyroid cancer or a benign thyroid nodule (not recorded which). Some clones in this sample may be carry-over from other donors' samples. CDR3 residues: CASSEQAGSSMTNEKLFF. Here the CDR3 DNA reads TGTGCCAGCAGTGAACAGGCAGGGAGCAGTATGACTAATGAAAAACTGTTTTTT.